Below, 19 T cell receptor beta chains from the same sample are listed, as sequenced in a study of human T cells and chemical hapten exposure (dated by TCRdb to about 2021). Libraries were built with RACE. The data were produced on a NextSeq 500. The public reads were quality trimmed at Q25 with fastp and then assembled into clones with MiXCR by TCRdb, keeping productive beta chains. For every CDR3 protein sequence, its rows merge into one entry that carries the most common genes and DNA. The sample has around 80,000 distinct CDR3 sequences on record, 6.5% to 8% of them singletons. The ten largest clones add up to around 1.3% of the sample. Explained via the paper, the time point label denotes: patch test 2, 6 weeks after DPC sensitization. What this sample's treatment or condition label stands for: therapeutic diphenylcyclopropenone sensitization with weekly scalp DPC. This specimen was whole blood, taken in connection with sensitization to the hapten diphenylcyclopropenone (DPC). The receptors were sampled from a woman aged 30 to 39 with alopecia areata. Some clones in this sample may be carry-over from other donors' samples.

This clonotype was found many times. The rearrangement links TRBV5-6 to TRBJ1-6, with 9 positions matching TRBD1. Trimming at V came to 5 bases and at J to 8 bases, leaving 5 bases not matched to a gene. From germline, CDR1 is SGHDT and CDR2 YYEEEE. The CDR3 loop spans 14 amino acids. CDR3 nucleotides: TGTGCCAGCAGTTGGGGACAGGGTGATTCACCCCTCCACTTT. Encoded protein: CASSWGQGDSPLHF.

This clonotype has ten or more counts. The chain uses TRBV2 and TRBJ1-5; no reliable D call. The CDR3 runs 13 residues. Germline V gene sequence: CDR1 SNHLY, CDR2 FYNNEI. V gave up 4 bases and J gave up 0 bases, with 4 bases separating them. The CDR3 nucleotides are TGTGCCAGCAGTGCTGATAGCAATCAGCCCCAGCATTTT. This encodes CASSADSNQPQHF.

This clonotype was observed a few times. V and J are TRBV2 and TRBJ2-1, with 8 bases identical to TRBD1. V was clipped by 7 bases and J by 2 bases; unmatched bases: 10. The CDR3 is 16 residues long. From germline, CDR1 is SNHLY and CDR2 FYNNEI. The CDR3 nucleotides are TGTGCCAGCATGCCGGGACAGGCCATTGCCTACAATGAGCAGTTCTTC. As protein: CASMPGQAIAYNEQFF.

The chain recombines TRBV5-1 with TRBJ1-1; TRBD1 agrees at 7 bases. V was pared by 6 bases and J by 1 base, with 9 bases of the junction left unmatched. This CDR3 comprises 15 residues. CDR1 and CDR2 from the germline V gene are SGHRS and YFSETQ. The CDR3 DNA is TGCGCCAGCAACCAGGGGGAGAATCGGAACACTGAAGCTTTCTTT. This translates into CASNQGENRNTEAFF.

This clonotype turned up a few times. The chain is built from TRBV30 and TRBJ1-5; D unresolved. CDR3 length equals 14 residues. Germline V CDR1 and CDR2: GTSNPN, SVGIG (reference sequence). V gave up 1 base and J gave up 1 base, with 8 bases separating them. CDR3 loop: CAWSAGSSNQPQHF. CDR3 bases: TGTGCCTGGAGTGCAGGCAGCAGCAATCAGCCCCAGCATTTT.

The table lists this clonotype with many counts. This rearrangement joins TRBV20-1 to TRBJ1-2; D remains ambiguous. Germline values: CDR1 DFQATT, CDR2 SNEGSKA (reference sequence). The CDR3 runs to 12 residues. Trimming took 4 bases from V and 3 from J, leaving 9 bases between them. The CDR3 loop is CSAKEEDYGYTF. The CDR3 coding sequence is TGCAGTGCTAAGGAAGAGGACTATGGCTACACCTTC.

This clonotype was counted many times. CDR3 loop: CSADEGGTDTQYF. The DNA for the CDR3 is TGCAGCGCTGACGAAGGTGGCACAGATACGCAGTATTTT. V usage is TRBV29-1 and J usage is TRBJ2-3; D remains unclear. The CDR3 length is 13 residues. Germline CDR1 and CDR2: SQVTM and ANQGSEA. Trimming removed 7 bases at V and 1 base at J, with 12 bases between.

This clonotype has only a few counts. The J gene is TRBJ2-2, the V gene TRBV29-1; 14 positions match TRBD2. The CDR3 is 17 amino acids. The trim removed 6 bases at V and 0 bases at J, leaving 6 bases unmatched. Germline CDR1 and CDR2: SQVTM and ANQGSEA. For the CDR3, the DNA is TGCAGCGTAAGAGGACTAGCGGGGGGAACGAACACCGGGGAGCTGTTTTTT. It specifies CSVRGLAGGTNTGELFF.

This clonotype has more than one count but fewer than ten. This chain joins TRBV6-5 and TRBJ1-1; possible D gene TRBD1, 6 bases. CDR1 and CDR2 (germline): MNHEY, SVGAGI. V was shortened by 3 bases and J by 7 bases, with 18 bases between the two germline ends. This CDR3 region has 15 residues. The CDR3 coding sequence is TGTGCCAGCAGTTATGGCTATGGGGACACCCGTGAAGCTTTCTTT. This translates into CASSYGYGDTREAFF.

The V gene is TRBV12-3 or TRBV12-4, the J gene TRBJ1-1; 9 nucleotides agree with TRBD1. The V gene end was trimmed by 7 bases and the J gene end by 5 bases; junction bases not matched to a gene: 8. This CDR3 is built from 14 residues. The CDR3 spells CASTHWTGETEAFF. For the CDR3, the DNA is TGTGCCAGCACCCATTGGACAGGGGAGACTGAAGCTTTCTTT.

This clonotype has a count of ten or more. The rearrangement links TRBV3-1 to TRBJ1-2, with 8 positions matching TRBD1. Germline lookup yields CDR1 LGHDT and CDR2 YNNKEL (reference sequence). The CDR3 has 15 residues. J gave up 7 bases and V 5 bases, and 12 bases lay outside the gene matches. The CDR3 is CASSSMDRVQSGYTF. CDR3 DNA: TGTGCCAGCAGCTCGATGGACAGGGTGCAGTCTGGCTACACCTTC.

This clonotype was seen at least ten times. The chain combines TRBV12-3 or TRBV12-4 with TRBJ2-3; either TRBD1 or TRBD2 may supply D (7 bases each). This CDR3 spans 16 amino acids. V dropped 3 bases and J dropped 1 base, with 14 bases sitting between them. The CDR3 DNA sequence: TGTGCCAGCAGTTTGGGGGGGGGACAGCGCACAGATACGCAGTATTTT. This sequence encodes CASSLGGGQRTDTQYF.

The gene calls are TRBV5-1 and TRBJ1-2; TRBD1 matches at 7 bases. V lost 5 bases, J lost 6 bases, and 7 bases stayed unmatched. This CDR3 has 13 residues. Germline V gene data show CDR1 as SGHRS and CDR2 as YFSETQ. The CDR3 is CASRSGTDDGYTF. Written as DNA, the CDR3 is TGCGCCAGCAGGTCGGGGACAGACGATGGCTACACCTTC.

A few counts support this clonotype. The CDR3: CASSYGGLSTDTQYF. The CDR3 DNA follows: TGTGCCAGCAGTTACGGCGGGTTAAGCACAGATACGCAGTATTTT. The genes are TRBV6-5 and TRBJ2-3; a weak D match, TRBD2 (5 bases). In germline, CDR1 is MNHEY, CDR2 SVGAGI. V lost 2 bases and J 0 bases, leaving 9 bases between the germline ends. The CDR3 is 15 residues long.

This chain's CDR3 is CASSQEVDLPYISTNEKLFF. DNA of the CDR3: TGTGCCAGCAGCCAAGAAGTAGATCTCCCCTACATTTCAACTAATGAAAAACTGTTTTTT. This chain connects TRBV14 to TRBJ1-4; no reliable D call. The CDR3 extends over 20 amino acids. Germline CDR1 and CDR2: SGHDN and FVKESK. Deletions cut 0 bases from V and 0 bases from J, with 20 bases between.

This clonotype was recorded many times. The chain combines TRBV5-1 with TRBJ2-7, with D tentatively TRBD1 or TRBD2 (5 bases each). V was cut by 4 bases and J by 6 bases, with 14 bases left in between. CDR1 SGHRS and CDR2 YFSETQ come from the germline V gene. The CDR3 contains 13 residues. The CDR3 region is CASSPWGSGEQYF. The CDR3 nucleotides are TGCGCCAGCAGCCCCTGGGGGAGCGGCGAGCAGTACTTC.

This clonotype appeared a few times. CDR3 sequence: CASSLGRPFGESPLHF. CDR3 DNA sequence: TGTGCCAGCAGCTTGGGACGTCCCTTTGGAGAATCACCCCTCCACTTT. The chain employs TRBV5-4 and TRBJ1-6; the D is unclear. Trimming left V 0 bases short and J 10 bases short, with 17 bases between. This CDR3 has 16 amino acids. CDR1 is SGHNT and CDR2 is YYREEE in the germline V gene (reference sequence).

This clonotype turned up a few times. The chain couples TRBV6-6 to TRBJ2-7, with TRBD2 matching 8 bases. There are 16 residues in the CDR3. Germline V gene lookup returns CDR1 MNHNY and CDR2 SVGAGI (reference sequence). Trimming removed 5 bases from V and 0 bases from J; junction bases left unmatched: 9. The CDR3 DNA sequence: TGTGCCAGCAGTACCCCGCAGCGGGGGATCTCCTACGAGCAGTACTTC. Its protein product is CASSTPQRGISYEQYF.

This clonotype was counted only a few times. This chain uses TRBV2 with TRBJ1-1, with no clear D. This CDR3 contains 14 residues. V was cut by 7 bases and J by 0 bases, with 12 bases left in between. Germline V gene sequence: CDR1 SNHLY, CDR2 FYNNEI. The CDR3 DNA follows: TGTGCCAGCACTGCGCAAGGCCTGAACACTGAAGCTTTCTTT. This translates into CASTAQGLNTEAFF.